This T cell receptor (beta chain) is from a study of cytomegalovirus exposure and HLA in healthy donors. Overall study context: Approximately 170 million T cells yielded roughly 120 million unique TCR beta sequences in earlier analysis.

Trimming took 5 bases from V and 7 from J; bases not matched to a gene: 7. The germline V gene has CDR1 MDHEN and CDR2 SYDVKM. This CDR3 is 15 amino acids long. Both 60 Vbeta primers and 13 Jbeta primers went into the PCR. Sequenced by immunoSEQ multiplex PCR; TCRdb stores in-frame clones only, minus some. Found here are about 140,000 clones, roughly 76% of them singletons; the top ten hold 1.2%. The J gene is TRBJ1-4, the V gene TRBV28; 10 bases line up with TRBD1. Sequencing used PBMCs. The receptor comes from a female donor in good health and CMV-seronegative. CDR3: CASSVGTGAIEKLFF. CDR3 DNA: TGTGCCAGCAGTGTCGGGACAGGGGCAATTGAAAAACTGTTTTTT.